The 14 T cell receptor beta chains in this list originate from one sample, sequenced in a study of blood T cell repertoires in COVID-19 (dated by TCRdb to 2018 to 2020). Preparation of the library involved the immunoSEQ multiplex PCR assay. TCRdb limited this immuneACCESS table to in-frame rearrangements with V and J called. A share of clones is missing; checked studies link under half to unresolved V genes, and the rest is unexplained. The table for this sample lists 200,000 to 250,000 clones; more than 70% of them were counted only once. About 12% of the sample is in the top ten clones. Sequenced: peripheral blood. These receptors were collected from a man older than 75 with acute or convalescent COVID-19.

The chain employs TRBV7-9 and TRBJ1-6; D may be TRBD1 (6 bases). Germline lookup yields CDR1 SEHNR and CDR2 FQNEAQ (reference sequence). The CDR3 consists of 14 residues. V lost 5 bases and J 7 bases, leaving 12 bases between the germline ends. The CDR3 reads CASSPDRRNSPLHF. The CDR3 region has the DNA TGTGCCAGCAGCCCCGACAGGAGAAATTCACCCCTCCACTTT.

This chain links TRBV28 with TRBJ1-6; possibly TRBD1 for D (6 bases). Germline loops: CDR1 MDHEN, CDR2 SYDVKM. There are 14 residues in the CDR3. Trimming took off 2 bases at V and 10 bases at J, with 12 bases between the two ends. CDR3 sequence: CASSLRGTGSPLHF. CDR3 nucleotide sequence: TGTGCCAGCAGTTTACGAGGCACAGGGTCACCCCTCCACTTT.

The V and J genes are TRBV18 and TRBJ1-6; weak D call: TRBD1 (6 bases). The CDR3 consists of 15 residues. The germline V and J ends were trimmed by 3 bases and 7 bases, with 13 bases remaining between them. Per the germline V gene, CDR1 is KGHSH and CDR2 is LQKENI. For the CDR3, the DNA is TGTGCCAGCTCACCCTCCGGACAGTCGAATTCACCCCTCCACTTT. Its protein product is CASSPSGQSNSPLHF.

The V gene is TRBV28, the J gene TRBJ1-6, with 10 positions matching TRBD1. Trimming took 7 bases from V and 10 from J; bases not matched to a gene: 10. This CDR3 region has 15 residues. The germline V gene has CDR1 MDHEN and CDR2 SYDVKM. DNA for the CDR3: TGTGCCAGCATCCCCTCGACAGGGGGCGTATCACCCCTCCACTTT. Translated, it gives CASIPSTGGVSPLHF.

This clone has a handful of counts. The rearrangement uses TRBV6-4 and TRBJ1-5, with TRBD1 as a possible D gene (5 bases). The germline V and J ends were trimmed by 6 bases and 6 bases, with 15 bases remaining between them. Germline V gene lookup returns CDR1 MRHNA and CDR2 SNTAGT. The CDR3 sequence is 14 residues long. The DNA of the CDR3 is TGTGCCAGCAGAGATACGGACACTATTCAGCCCCAGCATTTT. This translates into CASRDTDTIQPQHF.

The chain recombines TRBV6-5 with TRBJ1-2; D perhaps matches TRBD1 (5 bases). Germline CDR1 is MNHEY and CDR2 is SVGAGI. The CDR3 spans 11 residues. The germline V and J ends were trimmed by 8 bases and 4 bases, with 8 bases remaining between them. This CDR3 reads CASGGSYGYTF. In DNA form, the CDR3 reads TGTGCCAGCGGGGGGAGCTATGGCTACACCTTC.

The rearrangement joins TRBV5-6 to TRBJ1-3; 10 nucleotides agree with TRBD1. Losses at the gene ends were 4 bases for V and 2 bases for J; bases not matched to a gene: 3. Germline V gives CDR1 SGHDT, CDR2 YYEEEE. The CDR3 loop spans 15 amino acids. The CDR3 nucleotides are TGTGCCAGCAGCCCGGACAGGGGGGCTGGAAACACCATATATTTT. This encodes CASSPDRGAGNTIYF.

This chain uses TRBV15 with TRBJ2-1; D is uncertain. The CDR3 covers 13 residues. The germline V and J ends were trimmed by 3 bases and 8 bases, with 11 bases remaining between them. Germline lookup yields CDR1 LNHNV and CDR2 YYDKDF (reference sequence). The DNA of the CDR3 is TGTGCCACCAGCAGTTTGATGAAGCATGAGCAGTTCTTC. Its translation is CATSSLMKHEQFF. The full variable domain, completed using reference TRBV15 and TRBJ2-1, is DAMVIQNPRYQVTQFGKPVTLSCSQTLNHNVMYWYQQKSSQAPKLLFHYYDKDFNNEADTPDNFQSRRPNTSFCFLDIRSPGLGDTAMYLCATSSLMKHEQFFGPGTRLTVL.

V usage is TRBV27 and J usage is TRBJ2-1, with D uncertain. CDR3 length equals 11 residues. The germline V gene has CDR1 MNHEY and CDR2 SMNVEV (reference sequence). V gave up 8 bases and J gave up 7 bases, with 9 bases separating them. The CDR3 sequence: CASERRNEQFF. Written as DNA, the CDR3 is TGTGCCAGCGAGAGGCGAAATGAGCAGTTCTTC.

The CDR3 is CASSSQERARYEQYF. The CDR3 coding sequence is TGTGCCAGCAGTTCACAGGAACGGGCACGCTACGAGCAGTACTTC. The V call is TRBV28, the J call TRBJ2-7; D is perhaps TRBD1 (5 bases). The length of the CDR3 is 15 residues. The germline V gene has CDR1 MDHEN and CDR2 SYDVKM. Trimming cost V 4 bases and J 3 bases, with 16 bases left between them. Drawing the rest from reference TRBV28 and TRBJ2-7, the complete variable domain is DVKVTQSSRYLVKRTGEKVFLECVQDMDHENMFWYRQDPGLGLRLIYFSYDVKMKEKGDIPEGYSVSREKKERFSLILESASTNQTSMYLCASSSQERARYEQYFGPGTRLTVT.

The CDR3 DNA reads TGTGCCAGCAGTCTAGGACTACCTTCTAGTGAGCAGTTCTTC. This translates into CASSLGLPSSEQFF. The chain employs TRBV28 and TRBJ2-1; a possible D gene is TRBD2 (6 bases). Germline-derived CDR1 and CDR2 are MDHEN and SYDVKM. Trimming cost V 5 bases and J 9 bases, with 17 bases left between them. This CDR3 is 14 amino acids long.

The chain carries TRBV7-6 and TRBJ2-7; possibly TRBD2 for D (6 bases). Germline V CDR1 and CDR2: SGHVS, FNYEAQ. V lost 1 base and J lost 0, with 7 bases in between. This CDR3 has 14 amino acids. The CDR3 spells CASSLEEGSYEQYF. The CDR3, as DNA: TGTGCCAGCAGCTTAGAGGAGGGCTCCTACGAGCAGTACTTC. The full variable domain, completed using reference TRBV7-6 and TRBJ2-7, is GAGVSQSPRYKVTKRGQDVALRCDPISGHVSLYWYRQALGQGPEFLTYFNYEAQQDKSGLPNDRFSAERPEGSISTLTIQRTEQRDSAMYRCASSLEEGSYEQYFGPGTRLTVT.

V usage is TRBV3-1 (or the pseudogene TRBV3-2) and J usage is TRBJ2-7; 10 bases are a match to TRBD2. Germline V gene lookup returns CDR1 LGHDT and CDR2 YNNKEL (reference sequence). The CDR3 spans 16 residues. The V and J ends lost 4 bases and 6 bases, in that order; junction bases with no gene match: 12. The CDR3 DNA follows: TGTGCCAGCAGCCCAAGGACTAGCGGACCTAGACGCGAGCAGTACTTC. Translating it yields CASSPRTSGPRREQYF.

The rearrangement links TRBV18 to TRBJ1-4; a possible D gene is TRBD1 (5 bases). The CDR3 runs to 14 residues. Between the trimmed V and J ends, which lost 6 bases and 4 bases, there was a span of 12 bases. Germline loops: CDR1 KGHSH, CDR2 LQKENI. CDR3 nucleotide sequence: TGTGCCAGCTCCGATCAGGGTGTTAATGAAAAACTGTTTTTT. Its protein product is CASSDQGVNEKLFF.